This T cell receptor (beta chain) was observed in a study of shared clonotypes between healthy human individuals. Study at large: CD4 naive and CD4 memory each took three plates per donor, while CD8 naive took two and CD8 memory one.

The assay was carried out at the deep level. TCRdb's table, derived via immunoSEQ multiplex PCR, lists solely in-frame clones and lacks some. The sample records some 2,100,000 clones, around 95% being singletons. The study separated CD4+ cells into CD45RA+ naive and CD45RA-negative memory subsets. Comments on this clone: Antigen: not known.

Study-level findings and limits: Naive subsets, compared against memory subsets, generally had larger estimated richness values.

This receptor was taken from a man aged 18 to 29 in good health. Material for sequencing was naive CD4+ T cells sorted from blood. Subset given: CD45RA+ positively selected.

The CDR3 protein is CASTPDTFMNTEAFF. CDR3 sequence (DNA): TGTGCCAGCACCCCGGACACCTTCATGAACACTGAAGCTTTCTTT. This chain uses TRBV6-6 with TRBJ1-1; D is perhaps TRBD1 (5 bases). The CDR3 length is 15 residues. The V end lost 7 bases, the J end lost 0 bases, and 15 bases lay between the germline ends. CDR1 and CDR2 (germline): MNHNY, SVGAGI (reference sequence).